This T cell receptor (beta chain) was obtained from a study of metastatic and nonmetastatic thyroid tumors. At the level of the study: Repertoires were compared across blood and tumor or nodule tissue from malignant and benign thyroid patients.

At least ten counts were recorded for this clone. The antigen remains unidentified. The V and J ends lost 3 bases and 1 base respectively, with 6 bases between them. CDR1 and CDR2 (germline): SEHNR, FQNEAQ (reference sequence). CDR3 length equals 13 residues. Patients were all untreated before their thyroid surgery. Per the original methods: A classifier for distant metastasis in papillary thyroid cancer was constructed using CDR3 differences observed across clinicopathological groups. TCRdb re-analyzed the PCR reads through MiXCR. In this record, the V and J calls reflect TCRdb's handling and not the investigators' own analysis. The data show approximately 70,000 clones, around 20% seen once. Study-wide findings and caveats: It was reported that TCR beta diversity was significantly higher in malignant thyroid tumors than benign nodules, in blood and tumor.

The clonotype was recovered from a female donor with papillary thyroid cancer or a benign thyroid nodule (not recorded which). Some clones in this sample may be carry-over from other donors' samples. Sequencing used blood. J is TRBJ2-5 and V is TRBV7-9; D is possibly TRBD1 (5 bases). CDR3 nucleotide sequence: TGTGCCAGCAGCTTGGACATCCAAGAGACCCAGTACTTC. Translating it yields CASSLDIQETQYF.